Listed here is a single T cell receptor beta chain. The clone's antigen remains unknown. The record has no base qualities; no much larger clone is one base away. This specimen belongs to a study of blood T cell repertoires in COVID-19 (dated by TCRdb to about 2020). Background on the whole study: Samples from collaborators originated in the United States, Italy and Spain and spanned both the acute and convalescent phases of COVID-19. The material from the prospective study consisted of cDNA or gDNA derived from T cells, B-cell-depleted T cells, or PBMCs. Deeply sampled blood TCRbeta repertoires from subjects exposed to, actively infected with, or recovered from COVID-19 were included in the dataset. The repertoires were made available in a free public database intended to serve as a resource for research on the immune response to SARS-CoV-2. Samples were obtained from the ongoing ImmuneRACE study (first 160 participants) and from over 1,000 subjects provided by 6 global collaborators. The sample metadata nearly always contained a de-identified subject ID, COVID-19 status, age in years and sex. Where available, HLA class I and class II types were obtained from metadata supplied by the sample provider rather than from assay-based typing. Overall study results and their limits: The amount of clinical and demographic metadata varied by source and participant and was provided uncurated.

Counted from cysteine to phenylalanine, this CDR3 has 15 amino acids. Just CDR3 DNA is preserved here, 45 bases in frame from base 1. V is reduced by 1 base and J by 2 bases, leaving a spacing of 11 bases between them. Reading the germline V gene (reference sequence) gives CDR1 SEHNR and CDR2 FQNEAQ. Whole blood was collected in K2EDTA tubes by collaborating institutions according to the institutions' own protocols. Collaborator samples were shipped for TCRbeta analysis as frozen whole blood, isolated PBMCs, or DNA extracted from either sample type. The immunoSEQ Assay, a bias-controlled multiplex PCR, was used to amplify TCRbeta CDR3 regions from genomic DNA. In the source study's methods: Nucleated cell counts per sample were estimated from amplification of reference gene primers within the assay. To quantify the absolute abundance of each unique TCRbeta CDR3 rearrangement, sequence reads were collapsed and filtered. Productive Simpson clonality was computed per sample as the square root of Simpson's diversity index over productive rearrangements. TCRdb obtained this table from immuneACCESS and retained in-frame rearrangements with V and J assigned. These tables miss some clones; where compared with another copy, unresolved V genes account for less than half of the shortfall, and the remainder is unexplained. The D gene and trimming were derived from the DNA, and the V and J assignments and clone size from that table. In all, the sample holds 150,000 or so clones, and less than 90% of those were seen once. The ten largest clones capture roughly two fifths of the sample.

The receptor's source is a human donor in a cohort sampled during active COVID-19. Sequenced sample: peripheral blood. Recombination joined TRBV7-9 with TRBJ2-5; matching of 6 bases hints at TRBD1 as the D gene. The CDR3 here reads CASSLGQTGQETQYF. The DNA reads TGTGCCAGCAGCTTAGGACAGACAGGACAAGAGACCCAGTACTTC. The entire variable domain, with the stretches around the CDR3 drawn from the reference TRBV7-9 and TRBJ2-5 proteins, is DTGVSQNPRHKITKRGQNVTFRCDPISEHNRLYWYRQTLGQGPEFLTYFQNEAQLEKSRLLSDRFSAERPKGSFSTLEIQRTEQGDSAMYLCASSLGQTGQETQYFGPGTRLLVL.